This T cell receptor (beta chain) was recorded in a study of beta chain features in type 1 diabetes. Isolated RNA was reverse transcribed in full, so expressed TCRB transcripts were sequenced. Generated by immunoSEQ multiplex PCR, the TCRdb table keeps only in-frame clones and is missing some. The profile covers about 450,000 clones, with 10% to 12% appearing a single time and more than 0.045% taken by the ten largest. About this clone: No antigen is known for it.

Study conclusions and caveats: At VDJ recombination sites, type 1 diabetes patients had fewer insertions and more deleted nucleotides.

Sorting with CD45RO/CCR7/CD25/CD127/CD95/CD27 yielded naive, central memory, regulatory and stem-like memory CD4+ cells. The sequenced sample was naive CD4+ T cells from blood. The sequence derives from a woman between 18 and 29 years old in good health.

CDR3 in amino acids: CASSAGPAREFF. The CDR3 nucleotides are TGTGCCAGCTCAGCGGGCCCGGCCCGGGAGTTCTTC. The rearrangement joins TRBV7-9 to TRBJ2-1; possibly TRBD2 for D (6 bases). Germline V gene sequence: CDR1 SEHNR, CDR2 FQNEAQ (reference sequence). This CDR3 has 12 residues. With 8 bases removed from V and 14 bases from J, the gap between germline ends came to 19 bases.